This is a list of T cell receptor beta chains from one sample in a study of cytomegalovirus exposure and HLA in healthy donors. TCRdb's copy holds only in-frame clones and misses some; the assay was immunoSEQ multiplex PCR. Listed are under 130,000 clones; about 0.59% falls within the top ten. Sequenced material: PBMCs. The receptors shown here come from a man aged 50 to 60 in good health and CMV-seronegative. The CDR3 runs from the conserved cysteine through the conserved F or W. The D gene is left open where the match is weak.

j_gene,v_gene,len,d_gene,CDR3aa,CDR3nt
TRBJ1-5,TRBV19,18,TRBD1,CASTAGTGGVGGNQPQHF,TGTGCCAGTACCGCCGGGACAGGGGGCGTTGGGGGCAATCAGCCCCAGCATTTT
TRBJ2-7,TRBV4-1,14,NA,CASSSNQKNYEQYF,TGCGCCAGCAGCTCCAACCAGAAAAACTACGAGCAGTACTTC
TRBJ2-1,TRBV19,13,NA,CASSPSDSNEQFF,TGTGCCAGTAGTCCCTCGGACAGCAATGAGCAGTTCTTC
TRBJ1-1,TRBV7-9,14,TRBD1,CASRWTGLNTEAFF,TGTGCCAGCAGGTGGACAGGGTTGAACACTGAAGCTTTCTTT
TRBJ2-7,TRBV5-1,15,NA,CASSLGYGGLYEQYF,TGCGCCAGCAGCTTGGGTTACGGGGGACTTTACGAGCAGTACTTC
TRBJ2-7,TRBV25-1,13,TRBD1,CASRPGRGQEQYF,TGTGCCAGCAGGCCGGGCAGGGGGCAGGAGCAGTACTTC
TRBJ2-1,TRBV27,17,TRBD2,CASGLYVSGRIRNEQFF,TGTGCCAGCGGCCTTTACGTTAGCGGGAGAATACGCAATGAGCAGTTCTTC
TRBJ2-2,TRBV5-1,14,TRBD1,CASSPDRVGGELFF,TGCGCCAGCAGCCCGGACAGGGTAGGCGGGGAGCTGTTTTTT
TRBJ2-7,TRBV2,19,TRBD2,CASSEAVVLAGGPRWEQYF,TGTGCCAGCAGTGAAGCCGTCGTACTAGCGGGAGGGCCTCGATGGGAGCAGTACTTC
TRBJ2-3,TRBV5-6,16,NA,CASSFSGKGVADTQYF,TGTGCCAGCAGCTTTTCCGGGAAGGGGGTCGCAGATACGCAGTATTTT
TRBJ1-1,TRBV7-9,15,TRBD1,CASSLQGAMNTEAFF,TGTGCCAGCAGCTTGCAGGGGGCGATGAACACTGAAGCTTTCTTT
TRBJ1-1,TRBV4-1,14,NA,CASSPLGGRTEAFF,TGCGCCAGCAGCCCCCTAGGGGGAAGGACTGAAGCTTTCTTT
TRBJ1-6,TRBV4-1,17,NA,CASSQAPRADYNSPLHF,TGCGCCAGCAGCCAGGCCCCCAGGGCCGATTATAATTCACCCCTCCACTTT
TRBJ2-3,TRBV5-6,16,TRBD2,CASSSRTRFSTDTQYF,TGTGCCAGCAGCTCCCGGACTAGGTTTTCCACAGATACGCAGTATTTT
TRBJ1-5,TRBV27,14,TRBD1,CASSSGQGNQPQHF,TGTGCCAGCAGTTCTGGACAGGGGAATCAGCCCCAGCATTTT
TRBJ2-1,TRBV5-1,14,NA,CASRLGDIYNEQFF,TGCGCCAGCCGACTAGGAGACATCTACAATGAGCAGTTCTTC
TRBJ1-2,TRBV29-1,14,NA,CSVRGGEGNYGYTF,TGCAGCGTGAGGGGAGGGGAGGGGAACTATGGCTACACCTTC
TRBJ2-1,TRBV7-3,15,TRBD2,CASSRLAGDKDEQFF,TGTGCCAGCAGCCGACTAGCGGGAGATAAGGATGAGCAGTTCTTC
TRBJ2-7,TRBV5-6,15,TRBD1,CASSTGQTLLHEQYF,TGTGCCAGCAGTACGGGACAGACCCTTCTCCACGAGCAGTACTTC
TRBJ2-7,TRBV7-2,15,TRBD1,CASSLEGTGYGEQYF,TGTGCCAGCAGCTTAGAGGGGACAGGGTACGGCGAGCAGTACTTC
TRBJ2-3,TRBV7-2,15,NA,CASSPKFKSTDTQYF,TGTGCCAGCAGTCCTAAATTCAAAAGCACAGATACGCAGTATTTT
TRBJ2-7,TRBV7-9,12,TRBD1,CASSRTGYEQYF,TGTGCCAGCAGCAGGACAGGCTACGAGCAGTACTTC
TRBJ2-7,TRBV25-1,16,TRBD1,CASSAHPGQGAFEQYF,TGTGCCAGCAGTGCCCACCCGGGACAGGGGGCCTTCGAGCAGTACTTC
TRBJ2-2,TRBV4-2,13,NA,CASSQDITGELFF,TGTGCCAGCAGCCAAGATATCACCGGGGAGCTGTTTTTT
TRBJ2-7,TRBV19,12,NA,CASTGDGYEQYF,TGTGCCAGTACAGGGGACGGTTACGAGCAGTACTTC
TRBJ1-6,TRBV27,16,NA,CASSVRYTTYNSPLHF,TGTGCCAGCAGTGTCAGATATACCACCTATAATTCACCCCTCCACTTT
TRBJ2-2,TRBV19,15,TRBD1,CASSVTGVGTGELFF,TGTGCCAGTAGTGTAACAGGGGTCGGCACCGGGGAGCTGTTTTTT
TRBJ2-2,TRBV5-1,13,NA,CASTQEATGELFF,TGCGCCAGCACCCAGGAAGCTACCGGGGAGCTGTTTTTT
TRBJ2-7,TRBV18,15,NA,CASSPDTGATYEQYF,TGTGCCAGCTCACCGGATACAGGAGCTACCTACGAGCAGTACTTC
TRBJ2-7,TRBV30,13,TRBD2,CAWPSGESYEQYF,TGTGCCTGGCCTAGCGGGGAGTCCTACGAGCAGTACTTC
TRBJ2-5,TRBV18,13,TRBD1,CASSTGTGETQYF,TGTGCCAGCTCAACCGGGACAGGAGAGACCCAGTACTTC
TRBJ1-3,TRBV13,16,TRBD1,CASSPRTGYSGNTIYF,TGTGCCAGCAGCCCCCGGACAGGCTATTCTGGAAACACCATATATTTT
TRBJ1-6,TRBV4-2,16,TRBD1,CASSQGTGVTGSPLHF,TGTGCCAGCAGCCAAGGGACAGGGGTTACTGGTTCACCCCTCCACTTT
TRBJ2-1,TRBV2,12,NA,CASRGGRDEQFF,TGTGCCAGCAGGGGGGGACGGGATGAGCAGTTCTTC